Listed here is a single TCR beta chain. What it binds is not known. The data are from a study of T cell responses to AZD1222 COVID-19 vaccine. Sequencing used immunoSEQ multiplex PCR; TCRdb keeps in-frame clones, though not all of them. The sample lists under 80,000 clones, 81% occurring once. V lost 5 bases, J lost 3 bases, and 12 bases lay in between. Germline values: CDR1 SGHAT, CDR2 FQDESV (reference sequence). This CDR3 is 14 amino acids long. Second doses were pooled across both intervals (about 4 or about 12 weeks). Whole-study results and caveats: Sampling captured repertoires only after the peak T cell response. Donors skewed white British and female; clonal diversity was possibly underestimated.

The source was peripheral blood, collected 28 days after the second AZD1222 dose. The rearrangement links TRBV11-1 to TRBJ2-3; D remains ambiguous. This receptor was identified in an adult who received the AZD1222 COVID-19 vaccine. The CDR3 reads CASSPGLRTDTQYF. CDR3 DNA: TGTGCCAGCAGCCCCGGGCTTCGGACAGATACGCAGTATTTT.